The 2 T cell receptor beta chains below were found in one sample sequenced in a study of early T cells in non-severe SARS-CoV-2 infection. TCRdb analysed the 5' RACE reads with MiXCR anew, one entry per CDR3 protein. The sample yields tens of thousands of distinct CDR3 sequences, more than 7% seen once. The sample was whole blood. Receptors originate from an adult who was a healthcare worker with PCR-confirmed SARS-CoV-2 infection or an uninfected control (not recorded which).

This clonotype was counted ten times or more. The V and J genes are TRBV6-6 and TRBJ2-3; D is perhaps TRBD1 (5 bases). V dropped 6 bases and J dropped 4 bases, with 17 bases sitting between them. The CDR3 loop spans 15 amino acids. Germline loops: CDR1 MNHNY, CDR2 SVGAGI (reference sequence). The CDR3 DNA follows: TGTGCCAGCAGCCTAGGGGTAGGGCCGGCAGATACGCAGTATTTT. Protein sequence: CASSLGVGPADTQYF.

V and J are TRBV19 and TRBJ2-1; D is uncertain. This CDR3 region has 13 residues. With 3 bases removed from V and 8 bases from J, the gap between germline ends came to 11 bases. Germline V lookup: CDR1 LNHDA, CDR2 SQIVND (reference sequence). The CDR3 spells CASSILRGYEQFF. The CDR3 bases are TGTGCCAGTAGTATTCTCCGAGGTTATGAGCAGTTCTTC.